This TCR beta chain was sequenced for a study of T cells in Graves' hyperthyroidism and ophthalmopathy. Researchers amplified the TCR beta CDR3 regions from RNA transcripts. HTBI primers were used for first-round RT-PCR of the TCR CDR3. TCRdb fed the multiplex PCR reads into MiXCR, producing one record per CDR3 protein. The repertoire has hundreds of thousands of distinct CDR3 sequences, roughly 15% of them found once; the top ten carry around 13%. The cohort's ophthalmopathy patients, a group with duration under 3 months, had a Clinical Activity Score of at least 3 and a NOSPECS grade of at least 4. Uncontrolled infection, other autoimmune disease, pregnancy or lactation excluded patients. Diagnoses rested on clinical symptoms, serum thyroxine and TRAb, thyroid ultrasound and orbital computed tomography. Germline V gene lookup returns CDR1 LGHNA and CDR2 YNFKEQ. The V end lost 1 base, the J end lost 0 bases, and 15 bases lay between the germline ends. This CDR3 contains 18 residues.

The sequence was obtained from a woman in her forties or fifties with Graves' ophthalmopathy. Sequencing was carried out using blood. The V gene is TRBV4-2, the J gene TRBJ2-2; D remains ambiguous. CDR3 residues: CASSQVPWQETNTGELFF. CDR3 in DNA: TGTGCCAGCAGCCAAGTACCTTGGCAGGAGACGAACACCGGGGAGCTGTTTTTT.